Each of the 3 T cell receptor beta chains below was sequenced from the same sample in a study of blood T cell repertoires in COVID-19. This table comes from immunoSEQ multiplex PCR, and its TCRdb copy is limited to in-frame clones, with some not included. The sample contains about 290,000 clones, about 89% of which appear only once. Sample: peripheral blood. Receptors were obtained from a woman between 35 and 50 years old who had recovered from COVID-19.

This clone was observed a single time. The CDR3 DNA reads as TGTGCCAGCAGCTTGGCCCTGGACAGGCCAAATGAAAAACTGTTTTTT. Its translation is CASSLALDRPNEKLFF. J is TRBJ1-4 and V is TRBV5-6, with 7 bases fitting TRBD1. V shed 0 bases, J shed 5 bases, and the junction held 7 bases outside the gene matches. CDR3 length: 16 amino acids. CDR1 and CDR2 (germline): SGHDT, YYEEEE.

This sequence joins TRBV27 and TRBJ2-7; a possible D gene is TRBD1 (6 bases). Germline CDR1 MNHEY, CDR2 SMNVEV (reference sequence). The V gene lost 6 bases and the J gene lost 6 bases, with 18 bases spanning the gap. The CDR3 sequence is 14 residues long. CDR3 coding DNA: TGTGCCAGCAGGAAAACAGGGCAGTTCTCCGAGCAGTACTTC. Its translation is CASRKTGQFSEQYF.

Written as DNA, the CDR3 is TGTGCCAGCAGCTTGTCGGTGTCCTCCTACGAGCAGTACTTC. This sequence encodes CASSLSVSSYEQYF. The genes are TRBV5-5 and TRBJ2-7; D uncertain. The germline CDR1 and CDR2 sequences are SGHKS and YYEKEE (reference sequence). CDR3 length: 14 amino acids. V dropped 1 base and J dropped 0 bases, with 8 bases sitting between them.